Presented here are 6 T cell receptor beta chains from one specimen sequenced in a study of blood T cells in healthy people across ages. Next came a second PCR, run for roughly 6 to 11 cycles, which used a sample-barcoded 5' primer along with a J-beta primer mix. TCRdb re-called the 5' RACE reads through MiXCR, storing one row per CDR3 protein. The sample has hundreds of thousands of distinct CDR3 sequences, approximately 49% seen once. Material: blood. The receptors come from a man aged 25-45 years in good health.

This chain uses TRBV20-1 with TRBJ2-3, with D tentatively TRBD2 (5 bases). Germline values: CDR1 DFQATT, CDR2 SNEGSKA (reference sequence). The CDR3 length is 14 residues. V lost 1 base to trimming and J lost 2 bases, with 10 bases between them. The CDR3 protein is CSARGSGYTDTQYF. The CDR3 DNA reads TGCAGTGCTAGAGGGAGCGGTTACACAGATACGCAGTATTTT.

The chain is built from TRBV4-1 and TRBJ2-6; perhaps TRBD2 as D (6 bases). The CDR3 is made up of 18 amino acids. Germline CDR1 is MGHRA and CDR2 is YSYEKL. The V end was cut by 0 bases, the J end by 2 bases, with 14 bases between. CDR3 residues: CASSQDIGGETGANVLTF. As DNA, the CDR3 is TGCGCCAGCAGCCAAGATATTGGCGGGGAAACTGGGGCCAACGTCCTGACTTTC.

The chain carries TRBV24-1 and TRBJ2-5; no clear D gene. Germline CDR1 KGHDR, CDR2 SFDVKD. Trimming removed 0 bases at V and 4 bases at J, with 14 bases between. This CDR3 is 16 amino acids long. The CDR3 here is CATSDLAEGLAETQYF. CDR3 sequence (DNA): TGTGCCACCAGTGATTTGGCTGAAGGGTTGGCAGAGACCCAGTACTTC.

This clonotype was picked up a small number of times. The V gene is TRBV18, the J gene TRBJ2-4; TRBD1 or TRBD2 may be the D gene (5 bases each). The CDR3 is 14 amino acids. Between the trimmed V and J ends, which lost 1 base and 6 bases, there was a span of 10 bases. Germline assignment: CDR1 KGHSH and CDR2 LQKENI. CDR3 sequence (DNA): TGTGCCAGCTCACCACGGGACGGAGGAAACATTCAGTACTTC. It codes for CASSPRDGGNIQYF.

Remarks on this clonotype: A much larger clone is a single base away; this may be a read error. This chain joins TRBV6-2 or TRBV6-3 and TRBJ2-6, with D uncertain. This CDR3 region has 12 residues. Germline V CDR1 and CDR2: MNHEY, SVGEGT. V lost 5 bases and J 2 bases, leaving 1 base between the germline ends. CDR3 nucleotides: TGTGCCAGCAGTACTGGGGCCAACGTCCTGACTTTC. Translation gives CASSTGANVLTF.

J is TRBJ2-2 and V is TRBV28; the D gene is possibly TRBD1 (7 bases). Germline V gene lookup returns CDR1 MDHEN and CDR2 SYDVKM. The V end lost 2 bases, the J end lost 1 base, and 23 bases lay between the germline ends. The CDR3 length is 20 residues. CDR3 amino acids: CASSLILAGGWLGNTGELFF. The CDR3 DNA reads TGTGCCAGCAGTTTAATATTGGCAGGGGGGTGGCTGGGGAACACCGGGGAGCTGTTTTTT.